The T cell receptor (beta chain) under discussion was sequenced for a study of T cells in localized non-small cell lung cancer. A word on this clone: Its antigen is still unknown.

The trim removed 4 bases at V and 3 bases at J, leaving 11 bases unmatched. Germline V gene sequence: CDR1 SGHDT, CDR2 YYEEEE. This CDR3 contains 16 residues. Regarding the study as a whole: A denser population of T cells in blood accompanied longer overall survival. Because only a single region of the tumor was sequenced, heterogeneity remains possible. Within adjacent lung there appeared a median approximately 60 of the top 100 tumor clones. Tumor showed lower T cell clonality than uninvolved adjacent lung, where it was highest.

Libraries were prepared by immunoSEQ multiplex PCR; TCRdb keeps only in-frame clonotypes and omits some of them. The data contain about 15,000 clones, 85% of them singletons. Sequenced here: peripheral blood, sampled before any cancer treatment. This receptor was obtained from a female donor older than 55 with stage I squamous cell lung carcinoma. V is TRBV5-6 and J is TRBJ1-1; 8 nucleotides align to TRBD1. The DNA of the CDR3 is TGTGCCAGCAGCCATCTTCGGGGACAGGTCGACACTGAAGCTTTCTTT. This codes for CASSHLRGQVDTEAFF.